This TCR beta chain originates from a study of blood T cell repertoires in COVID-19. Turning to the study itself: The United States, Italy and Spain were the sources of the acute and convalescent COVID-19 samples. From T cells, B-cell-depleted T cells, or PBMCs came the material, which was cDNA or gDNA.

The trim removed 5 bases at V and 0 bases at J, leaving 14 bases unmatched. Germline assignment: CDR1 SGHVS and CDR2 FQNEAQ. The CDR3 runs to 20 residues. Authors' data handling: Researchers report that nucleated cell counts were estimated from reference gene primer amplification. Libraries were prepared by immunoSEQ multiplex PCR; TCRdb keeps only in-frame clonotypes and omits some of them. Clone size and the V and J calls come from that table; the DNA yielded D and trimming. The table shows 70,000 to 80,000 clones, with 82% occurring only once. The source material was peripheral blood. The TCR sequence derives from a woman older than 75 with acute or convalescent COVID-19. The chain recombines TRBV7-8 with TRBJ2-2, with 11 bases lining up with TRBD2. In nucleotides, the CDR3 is TGTGCCAGCAGCCTGCTGAGTAAGACTAGCGGGATTTCGAACACCGGGGAGCTGTTTTTT. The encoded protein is CASSLLSKTSGISNTGELFF.